This section outlines one TCR beta chain sequence together with its context. The data belong to a study of CD8 T cells in ankylosing spondylitis. TCRdb analysed the 5' RACE reads with MiXCR anew, one entry per CDR3 protein. The sample lists about 360,000 distinct CDR3 sequences, around 20% occurring once. The CDR3 runs 14 residues. Germline-derived CDR1 and CDR2 are MNHEY and SMNVEV (reference sequence). J was trimmed by 6 bases and V by 3 bases; bases with no gene match: 2. The sequenced material came from blood, either unsorted or a sorted T cell fraction (not recorded which). The clonotype comes from a male donor with ankylosing spondylitis or in good health (not recorded which). The chain combines TRBV27 with TRBJ1-6; 7 bases align to TRBD1. The CDR3 bases are TGTGCCAGCAGTTTGACAGGGACTAATTCACCCCTCCACTTT. Protein: CASSLTGTNSPLHF.